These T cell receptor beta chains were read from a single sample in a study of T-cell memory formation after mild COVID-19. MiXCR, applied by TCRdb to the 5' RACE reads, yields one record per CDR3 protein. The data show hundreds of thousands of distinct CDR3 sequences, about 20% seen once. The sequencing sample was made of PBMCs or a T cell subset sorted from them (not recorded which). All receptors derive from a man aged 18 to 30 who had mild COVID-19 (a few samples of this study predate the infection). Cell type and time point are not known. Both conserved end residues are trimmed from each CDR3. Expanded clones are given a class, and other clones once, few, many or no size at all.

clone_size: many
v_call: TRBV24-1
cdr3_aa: ATGGRGTGELF

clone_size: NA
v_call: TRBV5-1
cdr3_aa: ASSRDGSQETQY

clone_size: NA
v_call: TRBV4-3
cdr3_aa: ASSQGRSATETQY

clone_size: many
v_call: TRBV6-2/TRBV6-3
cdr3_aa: ASSEPLSFNQPQH

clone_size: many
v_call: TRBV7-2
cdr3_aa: ASSLRGAQVAF

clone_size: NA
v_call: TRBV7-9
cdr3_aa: ASSFPLFLAGDTDTQY

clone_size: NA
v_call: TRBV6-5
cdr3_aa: ASSYSVTGSGNTIY

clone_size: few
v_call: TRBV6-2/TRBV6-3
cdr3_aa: ASSNRDRGRSIPYEQY

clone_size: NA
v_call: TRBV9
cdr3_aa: ASSVETGSYGYT

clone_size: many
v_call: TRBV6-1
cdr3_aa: ASRGTLAAEQY

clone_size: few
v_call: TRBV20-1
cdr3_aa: SARDVMRSTQF

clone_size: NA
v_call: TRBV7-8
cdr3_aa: ASSRTGTGLATEF

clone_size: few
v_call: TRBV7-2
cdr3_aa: ASSINSNEPQH

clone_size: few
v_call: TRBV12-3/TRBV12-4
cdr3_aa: ASSPGESNQPQH

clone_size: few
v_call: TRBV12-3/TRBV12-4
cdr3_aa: ASSFRRGGLTHGGDTQY

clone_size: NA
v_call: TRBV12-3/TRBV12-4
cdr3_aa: ASRSDGAGTEAF

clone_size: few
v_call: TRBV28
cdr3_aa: ASRHPTINYGYT

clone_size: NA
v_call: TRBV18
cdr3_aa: ASSPLQGRNEQF

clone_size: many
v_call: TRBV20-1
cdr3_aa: SAPGGAVKNIQY

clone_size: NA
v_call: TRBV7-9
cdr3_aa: ASSWRQAYGYT

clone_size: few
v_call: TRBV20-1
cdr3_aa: SARQEGTEAF

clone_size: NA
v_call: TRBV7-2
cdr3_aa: ASSSRGGGRSTDTQY

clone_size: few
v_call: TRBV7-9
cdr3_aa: ASSSPLPTRQGPWTEAF

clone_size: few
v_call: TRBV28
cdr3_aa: ASSSGDSPSDTQY

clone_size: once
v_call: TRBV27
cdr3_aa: ASSLSVSDFQPQH

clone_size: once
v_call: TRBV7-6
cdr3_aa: ATPRVGAQETQY

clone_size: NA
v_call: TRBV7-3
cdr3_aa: ASSLGTSGTGELF

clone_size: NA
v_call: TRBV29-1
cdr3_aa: SVSGNTDTQY

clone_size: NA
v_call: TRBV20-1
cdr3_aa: SAIGGASEQF

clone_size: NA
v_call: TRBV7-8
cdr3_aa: ASSAPGLAFQETQY

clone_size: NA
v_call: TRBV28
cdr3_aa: ASSQPSLAKNIQY

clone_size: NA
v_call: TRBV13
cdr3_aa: ASSSGQGSYEQY

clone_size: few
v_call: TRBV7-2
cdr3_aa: ASSPGYVRVDTEAF

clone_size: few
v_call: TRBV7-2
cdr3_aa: ASSLVESQPQH

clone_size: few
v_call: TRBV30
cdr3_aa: AWSAGHLQY

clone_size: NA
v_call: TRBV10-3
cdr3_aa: ATEGGISGNTIY

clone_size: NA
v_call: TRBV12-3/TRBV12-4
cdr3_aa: ASSPVFLSGTEAF

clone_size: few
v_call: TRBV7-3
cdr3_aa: ASSQLGAEQF

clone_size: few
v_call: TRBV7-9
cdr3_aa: ASSPGTGGSPLH

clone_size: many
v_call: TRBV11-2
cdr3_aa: ASSSGLSNQPQH

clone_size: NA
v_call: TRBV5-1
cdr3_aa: ASSWDRGPIYEQY

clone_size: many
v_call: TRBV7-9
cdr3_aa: ASSLANAGVQGYT

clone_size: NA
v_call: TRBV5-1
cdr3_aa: ASSLTAGGAQY

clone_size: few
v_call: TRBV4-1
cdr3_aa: ASSQDQLVWLTGELF

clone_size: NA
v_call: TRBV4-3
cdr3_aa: ASSQEGWTARNTIY

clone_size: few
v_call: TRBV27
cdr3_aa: ASSSIGRSAF

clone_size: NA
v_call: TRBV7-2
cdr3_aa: ASSSRTDVNYGYT

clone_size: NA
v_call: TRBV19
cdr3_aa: ASKERGTTYEQY